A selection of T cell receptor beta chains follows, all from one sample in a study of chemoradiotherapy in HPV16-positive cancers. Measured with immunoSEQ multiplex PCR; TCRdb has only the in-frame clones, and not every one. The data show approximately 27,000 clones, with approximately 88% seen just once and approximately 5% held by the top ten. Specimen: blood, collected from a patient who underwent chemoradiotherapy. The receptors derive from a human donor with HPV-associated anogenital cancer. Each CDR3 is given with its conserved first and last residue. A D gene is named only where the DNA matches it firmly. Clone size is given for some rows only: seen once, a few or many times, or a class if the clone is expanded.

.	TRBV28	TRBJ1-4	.	CASRRSGGEKLFF	TGTGCCAGCAGACGGAGTGGTGGTGAAAAACTGTTTTTT
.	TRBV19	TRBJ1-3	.	CASSIARAGNTIYF	TGTGCCAGTAGTATCGCCAGGGCCGGAAACACCATATATTTT
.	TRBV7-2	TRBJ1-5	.	CASSLAGEAQPQHF	TGTGCCAGCAGCTTAGCGGGAGAGGCTCAGCCCCAGCATTTT
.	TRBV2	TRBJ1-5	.	CASSSSGNWNQPQHF	TGTGCCAGCAGTAGTTCAGGGAATTGGAATCAGCCCCAGCATTTT
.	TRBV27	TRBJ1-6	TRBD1	CASSKRQGGNSPLHF	TGTGCCAGCAGTAAAAGACAGGGCGGGAATTCACCCCTCCACTTT
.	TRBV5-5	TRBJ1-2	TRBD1	CASTDRANYGYTF	TGTGCCAGCACCGACAGGGCCAACTATGGCTACACCTTC
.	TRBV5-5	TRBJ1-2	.	CASSPQGGGAGYTF	TGTGCCAGCAGTCCTCAGGGTGGGGGCGCGGGCTACACCTTC
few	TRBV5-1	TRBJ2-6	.	CASSLSPSRSGANVLTF	TGCGCCAGCAGCTTATCACCCTCTAGGTCTGGGGCCAACGTCCTGACTTTC
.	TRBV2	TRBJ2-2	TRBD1	CASSEGQGSGELFF	TGTGCCAGCAGTGAAGGACAGGGCTCCGGGGAGCTGTTTTTT
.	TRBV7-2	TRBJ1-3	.	CASSLLGGGSSGNTIYF	TGTGCCAGCAGCTTACTTGGTGGGGGATCGTCTGGAAACACCATATATTTT
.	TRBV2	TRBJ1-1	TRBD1	CASRENRGYGNTEAFF	TGTGCCAGCAGGGAAAACAGGGGGTACGGGAACACTGAAGCTTTCTTT
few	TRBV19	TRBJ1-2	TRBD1	CASTTGSYGYTF	TGTGCCAGTACGACAGGGAGCTATGGCTACACCTTC
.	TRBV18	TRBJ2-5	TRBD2	CASSRPSGGAAETQYF	TGTGCCAGCTCAAGACCTAGCGGGGGGGCCGCCGAGACCCAGTACTTC
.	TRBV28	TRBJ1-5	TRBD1	CASRLTGDFSNQPQHF	TGTGCCAGCAGACTAACAGGGGATTTCAGCAATCAGCCCCAGCATTTT
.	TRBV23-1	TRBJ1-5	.	CASSQSRGYGRQPQHF	TGCGCCAGCAGTCAATCCCGGGGGTACGGGCGGCAGCCCCAGCATTTT
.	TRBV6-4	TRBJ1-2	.	CASSDSTGGGYTF	TGTGCCAGCAGTGACTCGACGGGGGGCGGCTACACCTTC
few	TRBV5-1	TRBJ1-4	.	CASSLEPGRNEKLFF	TGCGCCAGCAGCTTGGAACCGGGGCGTAATGAAAAACTGTTTTTT
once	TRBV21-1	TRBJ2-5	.	CASSNDLAGQETQYF	TGTGCCAGCAGCAACGACCTAGCGGGCCAAGAGACCCAGTACTTC
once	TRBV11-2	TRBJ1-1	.	CASSFGRTVGGTEAFF	TGTGCCAGCAGCTTCGGCCGGACCGTTGGCGGCACTGAAGCTTTCTTT
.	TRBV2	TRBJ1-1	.	CASSEARAPLRTEAFF	TGTGCCAGCAGTGAAGCGAGGGCCCCACTCCGAACTGAAGCTTTCTTT
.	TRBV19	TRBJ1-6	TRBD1	CASSAPGQGIGSPLHF	TGTGCCAGTAGTGCACCAGGACAGGGAATAGGATCACCCCTCCACTTT
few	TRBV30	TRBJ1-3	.	CAWSIGGHSGNTIYF	TGTGCCTGGTCCATCGGGGGACATTCTGGAAACACCATATATTTT
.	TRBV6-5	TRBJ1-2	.	CASSFGPNYGYTF	TGTGCCAGCAGTTTTGGACCTAACTATGGCTACACCTTC
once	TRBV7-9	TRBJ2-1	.	CASSLVRQSYNEQFF	TGTGCCAGCAGCTTAGTTCGTCAGTCCTACAATGAGCAGTTCTTC
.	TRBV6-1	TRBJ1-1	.	CASGAGVNTEAFF	TGTGCCAGCGGTGCGGGCGTGAACACTGAAGCTTTCTTT
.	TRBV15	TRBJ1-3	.	CATSRDLGAPGNTIYF	TGTGCCACCAGCAGAGATTTGGGGGCGCCTGGAAACACCATATATTTT
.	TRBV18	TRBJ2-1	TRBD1	CASSPRQGAYNEQFF	TGTGCCAGCTCACCTCGACAGGGGGCCTACAATGAGCAGTTCTTC
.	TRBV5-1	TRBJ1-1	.	CASNRALNTEAFF	TGCGCCAGCAACAGGGCCTTGAACACTGAAGCTTTCTTT